This is a list of T cell receptor beta chains from one sample in a study of T-cell memory formation after mild COVID-19. Each CDR3 protein is one row after TCRdb ran MiXCR on the 5' RACE reads. The sample holds about 560,000 distinct CDR3 sequences, about 20% seen once. The sequenced sample consisted of PBMCs or a T cell subset sorted from them (not recorded which). These TCRs come from an adult woman who had mild COVID-19 (a few samples of this study predate the infection). Cell type and time point are not known. Each CDR3 is given with its conserved first and last residue. The D gene is left open where the match is weak. The size field is filled for only some rows; it gives once, few, many or a size class.

D	size	J	V	CDR3	DNA
TRBD1	many	TRBJ1-4	TRBV5-5	CASSSGTANEKLFF	TGTGCCAGCAGCTCCGGGACAGCGAATGAAAAACTGTTTTTT
-	many	TRBJ2-7	TRBV5-1	CASSLGQGGAYEQYF	TGCGCCAGCAGCTTGGGACAGGGAGGTGCCTACGAGCAGTACTTC
-	few	TRBJ2-2	TRBV7-9	CASSLGDSGGELFF	TGTGCCAGCAGCTTAGGTGACAGTGGCGGGGAGCTGTTTTTT
-	-	TRBJ2-1	TRBV20-1	CSATGTSYNEQFF	TGCAGTGCAACCGGGACTTCTTACAATGAGCAGTTCTTC
-	-	TRBJ2-2	TRBV28	CASRTLSPANTGELFF	TGTGCCAGCAGGACATTAAGTCCCGCGAACACCGGGGAGCTGTTTTTT
-	few	TRBJ2-2	TRBV12-3/TRBV12-4	CASSGEAPGELFF	TGTGCCAGCAGTGGGGAAGCGCCCGGGGAGCTGTTTTTT
-	-	TRBJ2-1	TRBV4-2	CASSRRFSYNEQFF	TGTGCCAGCAGCCGACGCTTCTCCTACAATGAGCAGTTCTTC
-	-	TRBJ2-1	TRBV9	CASSVGPSYNEQFF	TGTGCCAGCAGCGTCGGTCCCAGCTACAATGAGCAGTTCTTC
-	-	TRBJ2-4	TRBV11-3	CASSAPNQGSGDPKNIQYF	TGTGCCAGCAGCGCTCCCAATCAGGGTTCAGGGGATCCGAAAAACATTCAGTACTTC
-	-	TRBJ1-1	TRBV5-6	CASTPGGTVNTEAFF	TGTGCCAGCACCCCGGGGGGGACGGTGAACACTGAAGCTTTCTTT
TRBD2	few	TRBJ2-5	TRBV24-1	CATSEPGLAGQETQYF	TGTGCCACCAGTGAACCGGGACTAGCGGGTCAAGAGACCCAGTACTTC
TRBD1	-	TRBJ2-7	TRBV14	CASSLLQGPAYEQYF	TGTGCCAGCAGCCTACTACAGGGGCCTGCCTACGAGCAGTACTTC
-	-	TRBJ2-7	TRBV27	CASRAYSSYEQYF	TGTGCCAGCAGAGCGTATAGCTCCTACGAGCAGTACTTC
TRBD1	-	TRBJ2-3	TRBV29-1	CSVEDRGYDTQYF	TGCAGCGTTGAGGACAGGGGTTACGATACGCAGTATTTT
TRBD1	-	TRBJ2-5	TRBV6-2/TRBV6-3	CASSQTGGLLGETQYF	TGTGCCAGCAGCCAGACAGGGGGCCTATTGGGAGAGACCCAGTACTTC
TRBD1	-	TRBJ1-6	TRBV6-1	CASRQGAGSPLHF	TGTGCCAGCAGACAGGGGGCAGGGTCACCCCTCCACTTT
TRBD1	-	TRBJ2-6	TRBV13	CASTGQGAFGANVLTF	TGTGCCAGCACCGGACAGGGGGCATTCGGGGCCAACGTCCTGACTTTC
-	-	TRBJ2-3	TRBV27	CAARAGGTDTQYF	TGTGCCGCCAGGGCAGGTGGCACAGATACGCAGTATTTT
-	few	TRBJ1-2	TRBV5-5	CASSTQTGSATYGYTF	TGTGCCAGCAGCACACAGACGGGGTCCGCCACCTATGGCTACACCTTC
TRBD2	-	TRBJ2-3	TRBV7-2	CASSLVLAITDTQYF	TGTGCCAGCAGCTTAGTACTAGCGATCACAGATACGCAGTATTTT
-	few	TRBJ1-2	TRBV24-1	CATSDSGRGHYGYTF	TGTGCCACCAGTGATTCGGGCAGGGGCCACTATGGCTACACCTTC
-	few	TRBJ2-2	TRBV7-2	CASSLAYLRAGELFF	TGTGCCAGCAGCTTAGCGTACCTGAGGGCCGGGGAGCTGTTTTTT
-	few	TRBJ1-1	TRBV7-3	CASSVGPNTEAFF	TGTGCCAGCAGCGTCGGGCCGAACACTGAAGCTTTCTTT
-	-	TRBJ2-1	TRBV7-9	CASSTPGPFYNEQFF	TGTGCCAGCAGCACACCGGGACCCTTCTACAATGAGCAGTTCTTC
TRBD2	few	TRBJ2-3	TRBV4-3	CASSQGTSGTSTDTQYF	TGCGCCAGCAGCCAAGGGACTAGCGGGACCTCCACAGATACGCAGTATTTT
-	-	TRBJ2-1	TRBV15	CATSSFPKPAGYSYNEQFF	TGTGCCACCAGCAGTTTCCCAAAACCCGCGGGGTACTCCTACAATGAGCAGTTCTTC
TRBD2	few	TRBJ2-3	TRBV7-2	CASSPYPGTISYTDTQYF	TGTGCCAGCAGCCCTTACCCCGGGACTATAAGTTACACAGATACGCAGTATTTT
-	-	TRBJ2-3	TRBV14	CASSQEARLSTDTQYF	TGTGCCAGCAGCCAAGAAGCTAGGTTGAGCACAGATACGCAGTATTTT
-	few	TRBJ2-3	TRBV27	CASTNVADTQYF	TGTGCCAGCACGAATGTTGCAGATACGCAGTATTTT
-	few	TRBJ2-7	TRBV15	CATSRLAFSYEQYF	TGTGCCACCAGCAGACTAGCGTTCTCCTACGAGCAGTACTTC
TRBD2	-	TRBJ2-1	TRBV9	CASSPEGRGRLAGAYEQFF	TGTGCCAGCAGCCCAGAAGGCAGGGGGCGACTAGCGGGAGCCTATGAGCAGTTCTTC
-	few	TRBJ2-2	TRBV30	CAWSSQTLQDTGELFF	TGTGCCTGGAGTTCACAGACACTCCAGGACACCGGGGAGCTGTTTTTT
-	-	TRBJ1-1	TRBV29-1	CSVGFFSGLNTEAFF	TGCAGCGTTGGGTTCTTTAGCGGATTGAACACTGAAGCTTTCTTT
TRBD1	many	TRBJ1-2	TRBV6-5	CASSYGTGNYGYTF	TGTGCCAGCAGTTATGGGACAGGGAACTATGGCTACACCTTC
TRBD1	-	TRBJ2-1	TRBV6-5	CASRSTGNEQFF	TGTGCCAGCAGATCGACAGGGAATGAGCAGTTCTTC
TRBD2	many	TRBJ2-3	TRBV7-2	CASSLGRGGWSTQYF	TGTGCCAGCAGCTTAGGGCGGGGGGGCTGGAGTACGCAGTATTTT
TRBD1	-	TRBJ1-1	TRBV12-3/TRBV12-4	CASSIGTGIEAFF	TGTGCCAGCAGTATCGGGACAGGGATTGAAGCTTTCTTT
-	few	TRBJ2-1	TRBV24-1	CATSDYGQWGRDEQFF	TGTGCCACCAGTGATTATGGGCAATGGGGAAGAGATGAGCAGTTCTTC
-	-	TRBJ2-5	TRBV9	CASSVGVGLETQYF	TGTGCCAGCAGCGTAGGGGTAGGGCTGGAGACCCAGTACTTC
TRBD1	-	TRBJ2-7	TRBV30	CAWGQGMNYEQYF	TGTGCCTGGGGACAGGGGATGAACTACGAGCAGTACTTC
-	-	TRBJ2-1	TRBV6-2/TRBV6-3	CASTHGNEQFF	TGTGCCAGCACCCACGGCAATGAGCAGTTCTTC
TRBD1	-	TRBJ1-2	TRBV12-3/TRBV12-4	CASSDRGDGYTF	TGTGCCAGTTCGGACAGGGGCGATGGCTACACCTTC
-	-	TRBJ2-3	TRBV7-3	CASSLSFGFYQSTDTQYF	TGTGCCAGCAGCTTAAGTTTCGGGTTTTACCAGAGCACAGATACGCAGTATTTT
-	-	TRBJ2-7	TRBV7-9	CASSLALRYEQYF	TGTGCCAGCAGCTTAGCCCTCCGCTACGAGCAGTACTTC
TRBD2	few	TRBJ2-1	TRBV11-1	CASSWLVVASGSSYNEQFF	TGTGCCAGCAGCTGGCTGGTGGTGGCTAGCGGGAGCTCCTACAATGAGCAGTTCTTC
TRBD1	few	TRBJ1-1	TRBV5-1	CASTGGLNTEAFF	TGCGCCAGCACAGGGGGCCTGAACACTGAAGCTTTCTTT
TRBD1	-	TRBJ2-7	TRBV5-1	CASSLQGAGGEQYF	TGCGCCAGCAGCTTGCAGGGGGCAGGAGGCGAGCAGTACTTC
-	many	TRBJ2-2	TRBV30	CAWRRTAVTGELFF	TGTGCCTGGAGGAGGACCGCGGTCACCGGGGAGCTGTTTTTT
TRBD2	-	TRBJ2-2	TRBV25-1	CASSVEGGPPGELFF	TGTGCCAGCAGTGTTGAGGGAGGGCCTCCGGGGGAGCTGTTTTTT
TRBD2	few	TRBJ2-3	TRBV15	CATLPGGRSTDTQYF	TGTGCCACCCTGCCGGGGGGAAGAAGCACAGATACGCAGTATTTT
TRBD2	few	TRBJ2-5	TRBV30	CAWRLGLAGTQYF	TGTGCCTGGAGGCTAGGGCTAGCGGGGACCCAGTACTTC
-	-	TRBJ1-2	TRBV6-5	CASSYQGNYGYTF	TGTGCCAGCAGTTACCAGGGGAACTATGGCTACACCTTC